The present T cell receptor beta chain was sequenced within a study of cytomegalovirus exposure and HLA in healthy donors. Study-wide points: Data from an earlier analysis indicated that most TCR beta V segments were productive either about 90% or about 30% of the time. Among TCR sequences, most were rare, though some public TCRs appeared in many donors. What a later analysis showed was that several of the most significant clusters appeared linked to common viral pathogens.

V shed 6 bases and J shed 14 bases, with 14 bases lying between them. Germline values: CDR1 MDHEN, CDR2 SYDVKM. CDR3 size: 12 residues. This clone appeared once. What it recognizes is unknown. The PCR was carried out with 60 Vbeta primers and 13 Jbeta primers. This table comes from immunoSEQ multiplex PCR, and its TCRdb copy is limited to in-frame clones, with some not included. The table records 100,000 to 120,000 clones, less than 85% of them present only once. This TCR came from a young man in good health and CMV-seropositive. Material: PBMCs. J is TRBJ1-6 and V is TRBV28; the D gene is possibly TRBD1 (5 bases). CDR3 sequence (DNA): TGTGCCAGCAGGCCGGGACTTGGGGCCCTCCACTTT. Translation: CASRPGLGALHF.